This passage covers 16 T cell receptor beta chains from one sample sequenced in a study of immune heterogeneity within non-small cell lung tumors. TCR beta CDR3 was amplified by multiplex PCR, first round around 10 cycles, 32 V and 13 J primers. TCRdb analysed the multiplex PCR reads with MiXCR anew, one entry per CDR3 protein. Found here are about 13,000 distinct CDR3 sequences, 20% to 25% of them singletons; the top ten hold roughly an eighth. Genomic DNA extracted from bulk tumor tissue served as template. A total of 600 ng was used per sample. Every primary tumor yielded several biopsies, spaced far apart, that were taken during surgery. Patients underwent curative surgery for untreated, newly diagnosed non-small cell lung cancer. Specimen: lung tumor tissue. These receptor sequences come from a man aged 45 to 65 with non-small cell lung cancer.

By sample share, this clonotype is medium-sized (0.01 to 0.1%). The V call is TRBV19, the J call TRBJ2-7, with 9 nucleotides matching TRBD1. The CDR3 has 15 residues. CDR1 is LNHDA and CDR2 is SQIVND in the germline V gene (reference sequence). V was clipped by 5 bases and J by 4 bases; unmatched bases: 9. The CDR3 DNA sequence: TGTGCCAGTAGTGCAGCCGGACAGGGGAGGTACGAGCAGTACTTC. This gives the protein CASSAAGQGRYEQYF.

This clonotype has ten or more counts. The chain carries TRBV19 and TRBJ2-3; D is undetermined. This CDR3 is 13 amino acids long. V shed 4 bases and J shed 2 bases, with 7 bases lying between them. Germline-derived CDR1 and CDR2 are LNHDA and SQIVND (reference sequence). The CDR3 loop is CASSRTNTDTQYF. CDR3 nucleotide sequence: TGTGCCAGTAGTAGAACCAACACAGATACGCAGTATTTT. Together with reference TRBV19 and TRBJ2-3, the CDR3 gives the full variable domain: DGGITQSPKYLFRKEGQNVTLSCEQNLNHDAMYWYRQDPGQGLRLIYYSQIVNDFQKGDIAEGYSVSREKKESFPLTVTSAQKNPTAFYLCASSRTNTDTQYFGPGTRLTVL.

This clonotype was found many times. The chain uses TRBV6-5 and TRBJ1-1, with D unclear. V was clipped by 1 base and J by 8 bases, with 23 bases between them. The CDR3 runs 17 residues. The germline CDR1 and CDR2 sequences are MNHEY and SVGAGI. CDR3 amino acids: CASSYLSGKLGSPEAFF. The DNA of the CDR3 is TGTGCCAGCAGTTACTTATCGGGGAAGTTGGGGAGTCCCGAAGCTTTCTTT.

This clonotype was counted once. A much larger clone differs by one base, so this may be a read error. This chain uses TRBV7-2 with TRBJ1-2, with D unresolved. Germline lookup yields CDR1 SGHTA and CDR2 FQGNSA. V dropped 1 base and J dropped 6 bases, with 9 bases sitting between them. This CDR3 spans 13 amino acids. As DNA, the CDR3 is TGTGCCAGCAGCTTAGGGCAGTTGGATGGCTACACCTTC. Protein: CASSLGQLDGYTF.

This clonotype was picked up a small number of times. A much larger clonotype is one base distant, so this may be a read error. The chain combines TRBV28 with TRBJ1-3; TRBD1 is a possible D gene (5 bases). In germline, CDR1 is MDHEN, CDR2 SYDVKM. V gave up 5 bases and J gave up 5 bases, with 10 bases separating them. This CDR3 is built from 13 residues. This CDR3 is CASSPRQRNTIYF. The CDR3 coding sequence is TGTGCCAGCAGTCCGAGACAGAGAAACACCATATATTTT.

This clonotype was seen repeatedly, ten times or more. The V and J genes are TRBV19 and TRBJ1-1; D perhaps matches TRBD1 (6 bases). CDR3 length: 13 amino acids. The germline V gene encodes CDR1 LNHDA and CDR2 SQIVND (reference sequence). V dropped 5 bases and J dropped 6 bases, with 13 bases sitting between them. The CDR3 sequence is CASSSTGSAEAFF. The CDR3 nucleotides read TGTGCCAGTAGTTCCACAGGGTCGGCTGAAGCTTTCTTT.

Regarding this clonotype: Being one base from a much bigger clone, this may be a read error. The V call is TRBV7-8, the J call TRBJ2-3; D is unclear. CDR1 SGHVS and CDR2 FQNEAQ come from the germline V gene. This CDR3 spans 12 amino acids. V shed 5 bases and J shed 5 bases, with 8 bases lying between them. CDR3 loop: CASSRVLDTQYF. CDR3 DNA: TGTGCCAGCAGCAGGGTGTTAGATACGCAGTATTTT.

This clonotype was seen many times. J is TRBJ2-7 and V is TRBV10-3, with a weak D call TRBD2 (6 bases). V dropped 3 bases and J dropped 0 bases, with 15 bases sitting between them. The germline V gene encodes CDR1 ENHRY and CDR2 SYGVKD. This CDR3 is 16 amino acids long. The CDR3 reads CAISDAGRTNSYEQYF. The CDR3, as DNA: TGTGCCATCAGTGACGCGGGACGTACGAACTCCTACGAGCAGTACTTC.

This clonotype has at least ten counts. The chain carries TRBV5-5 and TRBJ1-5, with 7 bases that match TRBD1. The J segment lost 0 bases and the V segment lost 4 bases, leaving 7 bases of the junction unmatched. The germline CDR1 and CDR2 sequences are SGHKS and YYEKEE (reference sequence). There are 16 residues in the CDR3. The CDR3 protein is CASSPEPGGSNQPQHF. The DNA for the CDR3 is TGTGCCAGCAGCCCGGAACCAGGGGGTAGCAATCAGCCCCAGCATTTT. Full variable domain (missing parts from reference TRBV5-5 and TRBJ1-5): DAGVTQSPTHLIKTRGQQVTLRCSPISGHKSVSWYQQVLGQGPQFIFQYYEKEERGRGNFPDRFSARQFPNYSSELNVNALLLGDSALYLCASSPEPGGSNQPQHFGDGTRLSIL.

The V gene is TRBV6-1, the J gene TRBJ1-3; TRBD1 matches at 8 bases. This CDR3 has 15 amino acids. Germline V gives CDR1 MNHNS, CDR2 SASEGT. V dropped 4 bases and J dropped 4; count of bases not matched to a gene: 6. CDR3 coding DNA: TGTGCCAGCAGTGCTGGACAGGGTATGGGAAACACCATATATTTT. It encodes CASSAGQGMGNTIYF.

This clonotype was observed at least ten times. The chain couples TRBV20-1 to TRBJ1-2, with TRBD1 matching over 7 bases. V trimming: 8 bases; J trimming: 7 bases; junction bases outside the gene matches: 4. This CDR3 comprises 10 residues. From germline, CDR1 is DFQATT and CDR2 SNEGSKA (reference sequence). The DNA for the CDR3 is TGCAGTACGACAGGGTTTGGCTACACCTTC. It translates to CSTTGFGYTF.

Ten or more counts support this clonotype. The chain combines TRBV6-1 with TRBJ1-5; D possibly corresponds to TRBD1 (5 bases). The CDR3 sequence is 17 residues long. Trimming removed 5 bases from V and 0 bases from J, with 17 bases in between. CDR1 is MNHNS, CDR2 SASEGT, per germline. The CDR3 loop is CASSSSIGGHSNQPQHF. The DNA for the CDR3 is TGTGCCAGCAGTTCCAGCATTGGCGGACATAGCAATCAGCCCCAGCATTTT.

On this clonotype: This may be a read error, as it is one base from a much larger clone. The gene calls are TRBV6-2 or TRBV6-3 and TRBJ2-6; the match to TRBD1 covers 8 bases. The CDR3 has 17 residues. The trim removed 5 bases at V and 0 bases at J, leaving 6 bases unmatched. The germline V gene encodes CDR1 MNHEY and CDR2 SVGEGT. The CDR3 nucleotides are TGTGCCAGCAGTGGACGGGACAGGAGCTCTGGGGCCAACGTCCTGACTTTC. It is translated as CASSGRDRSSGANVLTF.

This clonotype was counted a few times. V is TRBV7-9 and J is TRBJ2-1; perhaps TRBD1 as D (5 bases). The germline gives CDR1 SEHNR, CDR2 FQNEAQ (reference sequence). The CDR3 totals 15 residues. Trimming took off 4 bases at V and 4 bases at J, with 14 bases between the two ends. CDR3 sequence reads: CASSSRDALYNEQFF. DNA of the CDR3: TGTGCCAGCAGCTCCAGGGATGCCCTTTACAATGAGCAGTTCTTC.

By its share, this clonotype is medium-sized (0.01 to 0.1%). V gene TRBV2 combines with J gene TRBJ1-2; D is undetermined. V lost 5 bases and J 5 bases, leaving 9 bases between the germline ends. Germline assignment: CDR1 SNHLY and CDR2 FYNNEI. The CDR3 is 12 residues long. CDR3 in DNA: TGTGCCAGCAGTCCTAGGGTTTATGGCTACACCTTC. It encodes CASSPRVYGYTF.

Ten or more counts support this clonotype. The chain combines TRBV6-2 or TRBV6-3 with TRBJ2-2; 12 bases are shared with TRBD2. Germline V gene lookup returns CDR1 MNHEY and CDR2 SVGEGT. V shed 6 bases and J 5 bases; nucleotides not matched to a gene: 7. This CDR3 contains 16 residues. The CDR3 DNA reads TGTGCCAGCAGCCCTGGACTAGCGGGATTGACCGGGGAGCTGTTTTTT. It translates to CASSPGLAGLTGELFF.